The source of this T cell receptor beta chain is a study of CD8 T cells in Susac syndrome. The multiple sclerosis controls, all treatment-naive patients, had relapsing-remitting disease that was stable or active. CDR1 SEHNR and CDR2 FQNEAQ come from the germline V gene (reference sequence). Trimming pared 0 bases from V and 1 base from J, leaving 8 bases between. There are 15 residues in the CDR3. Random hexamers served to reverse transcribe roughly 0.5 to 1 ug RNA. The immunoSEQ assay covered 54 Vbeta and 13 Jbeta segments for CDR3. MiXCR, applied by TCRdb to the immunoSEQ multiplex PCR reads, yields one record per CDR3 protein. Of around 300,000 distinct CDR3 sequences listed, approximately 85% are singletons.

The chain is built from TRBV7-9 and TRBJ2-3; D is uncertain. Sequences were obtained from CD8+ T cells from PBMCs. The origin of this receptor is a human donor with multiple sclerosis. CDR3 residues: CASSLATVGTDTQYF. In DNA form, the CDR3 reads TGTGCCAGCAGCTTAGCTACTGTCGGCACAGATACGCAGTATTTT.